These 18 T cell receptor beta chains came from one sample sequenced in a study of T cell responses to AZD1222 COVID-19 vaccine. Measured with immunoSEQ multiplex PCR; TCRdb has only the in-frame clones, and not every one. This table holds about 180,000 clones, roughly 92% found once. The specimen comprised peripheral blood, sampled on day 0 of AZD1222 vaccination. These receptors originate from an adult in good health.

This sequence joins TRBV18 and TRBJ2-1; tentatively, D is TRBD2 (6 bases). In germline, CDR1 is KGHSH, CDR2 LQKENI. This CDR3 comprises 16 residues. The V end was cut by 1 base, the J end by 0 bases, with 10 bases between. The CDR3 DNA follows: TGTGCCAGCTCACCACTACGGGGGAGCTCCTACAATGAGCAGTTCTTC. As protein: CASSPLRGSSYNEQFF. The variable domain in full, with the rest retrieved from reference TRBV18 and TRBJ2-1, is NAGVMQNPRHLVRRRGQEARLRCSPMKGHSHVYWYRQLPEEGLKFMVYLQKENIIDESGMPKERFSAEFPKEGPSILRIQQVVRGDSAAYFCASSPLRGSSYNEQFFGPGTRLTVL.

The chain combines TRBV6-2 or TRBV6-3 with TRBJ2-1, with D maybe TRBD1 (6 bases). The CDR3 is 14 amino acids. Germline V lookup: CDR1 MNHEY, CDR2 SVGEGT. Deletions cut 4 bases from V and 2 bases from J, with 9 bases between. This CDR3 is CASSLHRAYNEQFF. The CDR3 DNA sequence: TGTGCCAGCAGTTTACACAGGGCCTACAATGAGCAGTTCTTC.

The chain uses TRBV9 and TRBJ2-7; D not certain. Trimming removed 0 bases from V and 6 bases from J, with 10 bases in between. CDR1 is SGDLS and CDR2 is YYNGEE in the germline V gene. This CDR3 contains 13 residues. CDR3 coding DNA: TGTGCCAGCAGCGTAGGGGCAGAGCGCGAGCAGTACTTC. Translated, it gives CASSVGAEREQYF.

The chain joins TRBV13 to TRBJ2-1; 11 bases agree with TRBD2. The length of the CDR3 is 17 residues. J lost 8 bases, V lost 0 bases, and 9 bases had no gene match. The germline V gene encodes CDR1 PRHDT and CDR2 FYEKMQ (reference sequence). DNA for the CDR3: TGTGCCAGCAGCTTAGGCACTAGCGGGAGAAATGGGCATGAGCAGTTCTTC. It translates to CASSLGTSGRNGHEQFF.

V and J are TRBV9 and TRBJ2-3, with a weak D call TRBD2 (6 bases). Germline V gene lookup returns CDR1 SGDLS and CDR2 YYNGEE. Trimming pared 4 bases from V and 6 bases from J, leaving 12 bases between. The CDR3 covers 13 residues. DNA of the CDR3: TGTGCCAGCAGCCCCAGCGGGTGGGATACGCAGTATTTT. It yields the protein CASSPSGWDTQYF.

The chain uses TRBV6-5 and TRBJ1-1; D gene unclear. CDR1 is MNHEY, CDR2 SVGAGI, per germline. The CDR3 length is 13 residues. V was pared by 10 bases and J by 0 bases, with 12 bases between. CDR3 in DNA: TGTGCCACCACCCAGACGGTGAACACTGAAGCTTTCTTT. It translates to CATTQTVNTEAFF.

This sequence joins TRBV7-2 and TRBJ1-3, with 7 bases lining up with TRBD1. After removal of 1 base from V and 1 base from J, the junction contained 7 bases not matched to a gene. There are 17 residues in the CDR3. Looked up from germline, CDR1 is SGHTA and CDR2 is FQGNSA. CDR3 protein: CASSLVPTGISGNTIYF. DNA of the CDR3: TGTGCCAGCAGCTTAGTACCGACAGGGATTTCTGGAAACACCATATATTTT.

The V gene is TRBV7-8, the J gene TRBJ1-4; D may be TRBD1 (6 bases). The V gene's germline CDR1 is SGHVS and CDR2 FQNEAQ. Trimming removed 5 bases at V and 7 bases at J, with 14 bases between. CDR3 size: 14 residues. The CDR3 sequence is CASSKQGRSEKLFF. The DNA for the CDR3 is TGTGCCAGCAGCAAACAGGGTAGATCTGAAAAACTGTTTTTT.

This clone has only one observation. This rearrangement joins TRBV15 to TRBJ2-1, with 7 bases lining up with TRBD1. With 6 bases clipped from V and 9 bases from J, the junction kept 14 bases outside the gene matches. The CDR3 length is 15 residues. In germline, CDR1 is LNHNV, CDR2 YYDKDF (reference sequence). The CDR3, as DNA: TGTGCCACCAGGGGCGGACAGGCTAGTCGCGGTGAGCAGTTCTTC. This sequence encodes CATRGGQASRGEQFF.

J is TRBJ1-1 and V is TRBV5-5; tentative D call: TRBD1 (6 bases). Trimming shortened V by 4 bases and J by 0 bases, and 13 bases separated the two germline ends. Germline CDR1 SGHKS, CDR2 YYEKEE (reference sequence). The CDR3 totals 15 residues. The CDR3 DNA is TGTGCCAGCAGCCTTTTACAGGGACTGAACACTGAAGCTTTCTTT. Translating gives CASSLLQGLNTEAFF.

The count of this clone is one. The chain carries TRBV3-1 (or the pseudogene TRBV3-2) and TRBJ1-2, with D hard to call. The length of the CDR3 is 12 residues. Per the germline V gene, CDR1 is LGHDT and CDR2 is YNNKEL (reference sequence). Trimming cost V 3 bases and J 4 bases, with 6 bases left between them. The CDR3, as DNA: TGTGCCAGCAGCCACCGGGGCTATGGCTACACCTTC. Its translation is CASSHRGYGYTF.

The chain uses TRBV7-8 and TRBJ1-1; D gene ambiguous. The CDR3 contains 12 residues. The V and J ends lost 0 bases and 5 bases respectively, with 4 bases between them. CDR1 SGHVS and CDR2 FQNEAQ come from the germline V gene. The CDR3 is CASSLAVTEAFF. For the CDR3, the DNA is TGTGCCAGCAGCTTAGCGGTGACTGAAGCTTTCTTT.

The J gene is TRBJ2-1, the V gene TRBV11-2; 9 bases map to TRBD2. J gave up 4 bases and V 4 bases, and 8 bases lay outside the gene matches. The germline V gene has CDR1 SGHAT and CDR2 FQNNGV. The CDR3 covers 16 residues. The CDR3 here is CASSSLLAGPYNEQFF. CDR3 DNA: TGTGCCAGCAGCTCGTTACTAGCGGGCCCTTACAATGAGCAGTTCTTC.

V is TRBV7-9 and J is TRBJ1-2; maybe TRBD1 (5 bases). Germline CDR1 is SEHNR and CDR2 is FQNEAQ (reference sequence). The V and J ends lost 2 bases and 2 bases respectively, with 12 bases between them. The CDR3 is 15 amino acids. DNA of the CDR3: TGTGCCAGCAGCTTAAACCCCGGGGGAAACTATGGCTACACCTTC. Translating it yields CASSLNPGGNYGYTF.

This chain uses TRBV2 with TRBJ1-5; perhaps TRBD1 as D (5 bases). The V end was cut by 10 bases, the J end by 1 base, with 8 bases between. The germline V gene has CDR1 SNHLY and CDR2 FYNNEI. The CDR3 loop spans 12 amino acids. The CDR3 loop reads CAIGTSNQPQHF. The CDR3 DNA follows: TGTGCCATCGGGACGAGCAATCAGCCCCAGCATTTT.

The chain has TRBV5-1 and TRBJ2-4; TRBD2 might be the D (6 bases). This CDR3 region has 16 residues. V shed 4 bases and J shed 5 bases, with 19 bases lying between them. Per germline, CDR1 SGHRS and CDR2 YFSETQ. The CDR3 coding sequence is TGCGCCAGCAGCCCGGAGGAAGTGCGGGGACAAAACATTCAGTACTTC. Amino acid sequence: CASSPEEVRGQNIQYF.

The V call is TRBV29-1, the J call TRBJ2-1; no firm D call. CDR1 and CDR2 (germline): SQVTM, ANQGSEA. This CDR3 is 13 amino acids long. V gave up 0 bases and J gave up 0 bases, with 3 bases separating them. CDR3 residues: CSVEDSSYNEQFF. As DNA, the CDR3 is TGCAGCGTTGAAGATAGCTCCTACAATGAGCAGTTCTTC.

The genes are TRBV5-1 and TRBJ1-4, with D unresolved. Per the germline V gene, CDR1 is SGHRS and CDR2 is YFSETQ. Between the trimmed V and J ends, which lost 1 base and 8 bases, there was a span of 15 bases. CDR3 length: 15 residues. The CDR3 here is CASSLLGRLAEKLFF. In DNA, the CDR3 is TGCGCCAGCAGCTTGTTAGGGCGCCTGGCCGAAAAACTGTTTTTT.